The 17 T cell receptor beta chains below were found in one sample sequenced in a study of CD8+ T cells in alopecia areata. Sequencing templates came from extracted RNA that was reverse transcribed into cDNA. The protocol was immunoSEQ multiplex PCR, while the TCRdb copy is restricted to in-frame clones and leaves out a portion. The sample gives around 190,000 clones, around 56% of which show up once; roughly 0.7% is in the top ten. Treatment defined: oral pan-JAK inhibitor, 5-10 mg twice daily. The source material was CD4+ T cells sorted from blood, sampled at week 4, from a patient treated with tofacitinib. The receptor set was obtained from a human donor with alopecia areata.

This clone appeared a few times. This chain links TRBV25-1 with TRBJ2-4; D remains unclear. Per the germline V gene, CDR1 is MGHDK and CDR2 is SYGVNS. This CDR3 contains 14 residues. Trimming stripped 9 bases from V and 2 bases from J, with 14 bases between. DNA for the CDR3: TGTGCCAGGACAAATGGGGTACCCAAAAACATTCAGTACTTC. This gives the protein CARTNGVPKNIQYF.

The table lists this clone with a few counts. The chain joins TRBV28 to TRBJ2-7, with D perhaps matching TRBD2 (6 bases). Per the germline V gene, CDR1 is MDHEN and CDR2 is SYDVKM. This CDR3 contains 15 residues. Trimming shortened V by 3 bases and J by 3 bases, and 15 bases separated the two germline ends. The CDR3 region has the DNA TGTGCCAGCAGTTTTCAGGGAGGCTCCTTCTACGAGCAGTACTTC. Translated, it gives CASSFQGGSFYEQYF.

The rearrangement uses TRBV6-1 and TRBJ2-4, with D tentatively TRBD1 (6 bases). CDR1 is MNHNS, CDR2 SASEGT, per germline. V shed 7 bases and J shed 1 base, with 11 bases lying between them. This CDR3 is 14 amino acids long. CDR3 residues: CASNQGTAKNIQYF. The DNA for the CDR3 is TGTGCCAGCAACCAGGGGACGGCCAAAAACATTCAGTACTTC.

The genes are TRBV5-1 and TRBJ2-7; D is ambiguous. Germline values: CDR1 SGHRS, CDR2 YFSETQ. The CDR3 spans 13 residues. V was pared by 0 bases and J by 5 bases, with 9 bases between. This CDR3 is CASSLDSLNEQYF. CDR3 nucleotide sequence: TGCGCCAGCAGCTTGGACTCCCTTAACGAGCAGTACTTC.

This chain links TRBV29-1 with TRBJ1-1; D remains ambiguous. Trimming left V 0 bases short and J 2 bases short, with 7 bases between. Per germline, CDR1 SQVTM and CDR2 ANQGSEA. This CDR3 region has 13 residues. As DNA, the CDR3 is TGCAGCGTTGAAGACCTTCGCAACACTGAAGCTTTCTTT. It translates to CSVEDLRNTEAFF. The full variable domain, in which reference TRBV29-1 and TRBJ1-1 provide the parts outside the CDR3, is SAVISQKPSRDICQRGTSLTIQCQVDSQVTMMFWYRQQPGQSLTLIATANQGSEATYESGFVIDKFPISRPNLTFSTLTVSNMSPEDSSIYLCSVEDLRNTEAFFGQGTRLTVV.

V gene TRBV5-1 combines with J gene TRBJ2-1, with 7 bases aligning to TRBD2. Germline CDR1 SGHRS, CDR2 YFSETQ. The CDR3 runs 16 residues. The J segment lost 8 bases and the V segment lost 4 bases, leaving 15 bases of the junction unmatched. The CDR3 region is CASSPLSSGRTDEQFF. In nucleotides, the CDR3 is TGCGCCAGCAGCCCCTTAAGTAGCGGGCGAACAGATGAGCAGTTCTTC.

In DNA, the CDR3 is TGTGCCAGCTCAGGGGCGGGCAATCAGCCCCAGCATTTT. It codes for CASSGAGNQPQHF. The chain is built from TRBV10-3 and TRBJ1-5, with a possible D match to TRBD1 (6 bases). The CDR3 length is 13 residues. The germline gives CDR1 ENHRY, CDR2 SYGVKD. The V gene lost 10 bases and the J gene lost 2 bases, with 12 bases spanning the gap.

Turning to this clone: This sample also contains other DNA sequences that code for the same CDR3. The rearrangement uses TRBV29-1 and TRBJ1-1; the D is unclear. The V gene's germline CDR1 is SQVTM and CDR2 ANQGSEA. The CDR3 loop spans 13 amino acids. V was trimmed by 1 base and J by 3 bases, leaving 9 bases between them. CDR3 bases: TGCAGCGTTGAAGTGGGTGGGGACACTGAAGCTTTCTTT. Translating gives CSVEVGGDTEAFF.

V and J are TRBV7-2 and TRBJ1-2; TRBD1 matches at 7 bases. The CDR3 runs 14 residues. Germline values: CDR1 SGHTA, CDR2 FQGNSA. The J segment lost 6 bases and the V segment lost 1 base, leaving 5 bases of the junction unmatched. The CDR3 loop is CASSLDRGENGYTF. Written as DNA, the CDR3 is TGTGCCAGCAGCTTAGACAGGGGTGAAAATGGCTACACCTTC.

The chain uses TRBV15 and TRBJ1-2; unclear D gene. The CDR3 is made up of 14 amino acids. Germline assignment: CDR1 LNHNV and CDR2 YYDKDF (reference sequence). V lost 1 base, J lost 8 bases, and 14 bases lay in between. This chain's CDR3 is CATSRVAAMEGYTF. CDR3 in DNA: TGTGCCACCAGCAGAGTTGCCGCAATGGAGGGCTACACCTTC.

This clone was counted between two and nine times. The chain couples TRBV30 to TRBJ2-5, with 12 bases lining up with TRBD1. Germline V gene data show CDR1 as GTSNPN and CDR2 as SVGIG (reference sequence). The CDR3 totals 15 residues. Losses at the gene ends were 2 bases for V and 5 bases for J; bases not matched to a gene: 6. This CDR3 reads CAWSLGTGGAETQYF. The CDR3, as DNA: TGTGCCTGGAGTCTTGGGACAGGGGGCGCGGAGACCCAGTACTTC. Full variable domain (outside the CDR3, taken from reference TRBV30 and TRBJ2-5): SQTIHQWPATLVQPVGSPLSLECTVEGTSNPNLYWYRQAAGRGLQLLFYSVGIGQISSEVPQNLSASRPQDRQFILSSKKLLLSDSGFYLCAWSLGTGGAETQYFGPGTRLLVL.

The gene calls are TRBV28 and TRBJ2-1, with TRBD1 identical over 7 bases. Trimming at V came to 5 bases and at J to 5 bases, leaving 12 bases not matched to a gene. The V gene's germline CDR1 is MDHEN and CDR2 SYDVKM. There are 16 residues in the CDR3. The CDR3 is CASSPPPGQRDNEQFF. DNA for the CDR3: TGTGCCAGCAGTCCCCCCCCGGGACAGAGAGACAATGAGCAGTTCTTC.

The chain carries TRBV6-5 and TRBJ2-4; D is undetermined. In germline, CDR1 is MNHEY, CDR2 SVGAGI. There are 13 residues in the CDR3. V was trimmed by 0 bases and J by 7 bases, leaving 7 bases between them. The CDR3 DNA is TGTGCCAGCAGTTACTCGACCAGGAACATTCAGTACTTC. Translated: CASSYSTRNIQYF.

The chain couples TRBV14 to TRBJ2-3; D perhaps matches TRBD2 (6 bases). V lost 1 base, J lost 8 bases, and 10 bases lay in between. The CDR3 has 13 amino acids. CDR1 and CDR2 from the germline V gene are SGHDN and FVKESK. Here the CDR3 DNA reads TGTGCCAGCAGCCAAGTTCTGGGAGGTACGCAGTATTTT. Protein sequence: CASSQVLGGTQYF.

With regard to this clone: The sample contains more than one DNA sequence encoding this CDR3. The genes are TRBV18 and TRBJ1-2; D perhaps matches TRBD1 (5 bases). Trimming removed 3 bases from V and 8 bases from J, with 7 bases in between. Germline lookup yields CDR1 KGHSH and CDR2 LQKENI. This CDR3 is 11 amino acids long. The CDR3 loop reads CASSPGDGYTF. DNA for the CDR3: TGTGCCAGCTCACCTGGGGACGGCTACACCTTC. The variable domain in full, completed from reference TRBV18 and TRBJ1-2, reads NAGVMQNPRHLVRRRGQEARLRCSPMKGHSHVYWYRQLPEEGLKFMVYLQKENIIDESGMPKERFSAEFPKEGPSILRIQQVVRGDSAAYFCASSPGDGYTFGSGTRLTVV.

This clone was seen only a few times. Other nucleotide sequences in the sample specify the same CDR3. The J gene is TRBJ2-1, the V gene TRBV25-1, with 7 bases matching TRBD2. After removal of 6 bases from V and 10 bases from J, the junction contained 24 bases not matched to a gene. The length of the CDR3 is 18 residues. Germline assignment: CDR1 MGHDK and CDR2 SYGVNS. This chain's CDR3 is CASRRFKGLAVGPREQFF. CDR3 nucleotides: TGTGCCAGCAGACGGTTCAAGGGGCTAGCGGTCGGGCCGCGGGAGCAGTTCTTC. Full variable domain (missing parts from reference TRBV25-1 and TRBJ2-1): EADIYQTPRYLVIGTGKKITLECSQTMGHDKMYWYQQDPGMELHLIHYSYGVNSTEKGDLSSESTVSRIRTEHFPLTLESARPSHTSQYLCASRRFKGLAVGPREQFFGPGTRLTVL.

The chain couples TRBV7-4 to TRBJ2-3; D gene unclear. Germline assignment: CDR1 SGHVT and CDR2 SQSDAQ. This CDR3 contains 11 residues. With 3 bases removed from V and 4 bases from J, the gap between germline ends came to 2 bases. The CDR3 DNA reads TGTGCCAGCAGCTTGGCAGATACGCAGTATTTT. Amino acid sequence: CASSLADTQYF.